Presented here are 21 T cell receptor beta chains from one specimen sequenced in a study of T cells after yellow fever vaccination. TCRdb reanalysed the 5' RACE reads using MiXCR and keeps one entry per CDR3 protein. The table shows about 630,000 distinct CDR3 sequences, with 9% to 15% occurring only once. Sample: PBMCs, taken on the day of the yellow fever booster vaccination. These TCRs come from a man between 25 and 39 years old who received the YFV17D yellow fever vaccine.

This clonotype was seen at least ten times. V is TRBV11-2 and J is TRBJ2-7, with no clear D. CDR3 size: 12 residues. With 0 bases removed from V and 4 bases from J, the gap between germline ends came to 4 bases. Germline CDR1 is SGHAT and CDR2 is FQNNGV. The CDR3 loop reads CASSLERYEQYF. CDR3 sequence (DNA): TGTGCCAGCAGCTTAGAGAGGTACGAGCAGTACTTC.

This clonotype has more than one count but fewer than ten. The V call is TRBV18, the J call TRBJ2-3, with 15 bases fitting TRBD2. V dropped 6 bases and J dropped 4; count of bases not matched to a gene: 14. Germline values: CDR1 KGHSH, CDR2 LQKENI. The CDR3 totals 19 residues. The CDR3 nucleotides are TGTGCCAGCTCCTCGCGCCGGACTAGCGGGAGGGCGAATCCAGATACGCAGTATTTT. This gives the protein CASSSRRTSGRANPDTQYF. Based on the CDR3 plus reference TRBV18 and TRBJ2-3, the full variable domain is NAGVMQNPRHLVRRRGQEARLRCSPMKGHSHVYWYRQLPEEGLKFMVYLQKENIIDESGMPKERFSAEFPKEGPSILRIQQVVRGDSAAYFCASSSRRTSGRANPDTQYFGPGTRLTVL.

V gene TRBV5-1 combines with J gene TRBJ2-2, with TRBD2 matching 7 bases. Germline CDR1 SGHRS, CDR2 YFSETQ. J gave up 6 bases and V 3 bases, and 8 bases lay outside the gene matches. CDR3 length: 15 residues. The CDR3 sequence is CASSSAGTTSGELFF. CDR3 bases: TGCGCCAGCAGCTCCGCCGGGACTACGTCCGGGGAGCTGTTTTTT.

The V call is TRBV18, the J call TRBJ2-1; weak D call: TRBD1 (6 bases). Trimming pared 6 bases from V and 6 bases from J, leaving 21 bases between. The CDR3 runs 16 residues. Per germline, CDR1 KGHSH and CDR2 LQKENI. This chain's CDR3 is CASSPIPGDTLNEQFF. CDR3 in DNA: TGTGCCAGCTCTCCGATCCCTGGGGACACCCTCAATGAGCAGTTCTTC.

V is TRBV21-1 and J is TRBJ1-2; the table names TRBD1, a call not compared with the DNA. TRBV21-1 counts as a pseudogene. This CDR3 has 15 residues. The CDR3 reads CASSNRQGFLGGYTF. CDR3 DNA: TGTGCCAGCAGCAACCGACAGGGTTTTCTTGGTGGCTACACCTTC.

In its sample, this clonotype was seen a few times. This sequence joins TRBV18 and TRBJ2-1; perhaps TRBD1 as D (6 bases). Trimming cost V 2 bases and J 0 bases, with 11 bases left between them. Germline V lookup: CDR1 KGHSH, CDR2 LQKENI. The CDR3 has 16 residues. CDR3: CASSPSQGSSYNEQFF. CDR3 coding DNA: TGTGCCAGCTCACCAAGTCAGGGGTCCTCCTACAATGAGCAGTTCTTC.

This clonotype has more than one count but fewer than ten. The chain couples TRBV4-3 to TRBJ2-2, with 11 bases fitting TRBD2. CDR1 and CDR2 from the germline V gene are LGHNA and YSLEER. V lost 2 bases, J lost 7 bases, and 9 bases stayed unmatched. CDR3 length: 17 residues. The CDR3 sequence: CASSQTTSGSQLGELFF. For the CDR3, the DNA is TGCGCCAGCAGCCAAACTACTAGCGGGAGCCAGCTCGGGGAGCTGTTTTTT.

The chain joins TRBV12-3 or TRBV12-4 to TRBJ2-1, with D possibly matching TRBD2 (5 bases). This CDR3 comprises 12 residues. Trimming stripped 7 bases from V and 9 bases from J, with 13 bases between. In DNA, the CDR3 is TGTGCCAGCAACGTCGAGGGTGCTGAGCAGTTCTTC. It yields the protein CASNVEGAEQFF.

V gene TRBV3-1 combines with J gene TRBJ2-7; weak D call: TRBD1 (6 bases). The CDR3 has 11 amino acids. CDR1 LGHDT and CDR2 YNNKEL come from the germline V gene (reference sequence). Trimming took off 8 bases at V and 7 bases at J, with 12 bases between the two ends. CDR3 in DNA: TGTGCCAGCGGGGGCCCCGGGGAGCAGTACTTC. The encoded protein is CASGGPGEQYF.

This clonotype was counted only a few times. This chain connects TRBV10-3 to TRBJ1-6; 8 bases map to TRBD1. Germline loops: CDR1 ENHRY, CDR2 SYGVKD. V was pared by 10 bases and J by 9 bases, with 11 bases of the junction left unmatched. This CDR3 is 14 amino acids long. The CDR3 protein is CATLMDRDSSPLHF. CDR3 DNA sequence: TGTGCCACACTCATGGACAGGGATAGTTCACCCCTCCACTTT.

The genes are TRBV7-2 and TRBJ1-4; D ambiguous. V lost 0 bases and J 4 bases, leaving 6 bases between the germline ends. This CDR3 spans 14 amino acids. CDR1 is SGHTA and CDR2 is FQGNSA in the germline V gene. In DNA, the CDR3 is TGTGCCAGCAGCTTAGCGGGGTTTAATGAAAAACTGTTTTTT. It encodes CASSLAGFNEKLFF.

This sequence joins TRBV27 and TRBJ1-1, with TRBD1 as a possible D gene (5 bases). Germline CDR1 reads MNHEY; CDR2 reads SMNVEV (reference sequence). This CDR3 is 15 amino acids long. Trimming took off 5 bases at V and 1 base at J, with 14 bases between the two ends. The CDR3 here is CASSPRSGQNTEAFF. The CDR3 nucleotides are TGTGCCAGCAGTCCCCGGTCGGGGCAGAACACTGAAGCTTTCTTT.

The rearrangement uses TRBV6-2 or TRBV6-3 and TRBJ2-7; possibly TRBD1 or TRBD2 for D (6 bases each). Per the germline V gene, CDR1 is MNHEY and CDR2 is SVGEGT. V shed 5 bases and J shed 2 bases, with 19 bases lying between them. The CDR3 covers 16 residues. The CDR3 DNA follows: TGTGCCAGCAGTACACCAACGCGGGACAAACCCTACGAGCAGTACTTC. Its translation is CASSTPTRDKPYEQYF.

This clonotype was seen ten or more times. A read error may account for a junction end that differs from germline. V and J are TRBV7-7 and TRBJ2-7; D gene ambiguous. Germline lookup yields CDR1 SSHAT and CDR2 FNYEAQ (reference sequence). The CDR3 has 14 residues. The CDR3 here is CASSVSWTRYEQYF. DNA of the CDR3: TGTGCTAGCAGCGTTAGTTGGACCCGCTACGAGCAGTACTTC. The full variable domain, its missing parts supplied by reference TRBV7-7 and TRBJ2-7, is GAGVSQSPRYKVTKRGQDVTLRCDPISSHATLYWYQQALGQGPEFLTYFNYEAQPDKSGLPSDRFSAERPEGSISTLTIQRTEQRDSAMYRCASSVSWTRYEQYFGPGTRLTVT.

The chain links TRBV20-1 to TRBJ2-3; D is possibly TRBD2 (5 bases). The germline V gene has CDR1 DFQATT and CDR2 SNEGSKA (reference sequence). This CDR3 contains 14 residues. V was trimmed by 3 bases and J by 4 bases, leaving 14 bases between them. DNA for the CDR3: TGCAGTGCTAGTTGGACTCACCCGCCAGATACGCAGTATTTT. This gives the protein CSASWTHPPDTQYF.

As regards this clonotype: The DNA is omitted, as the CDR3 cannot be located on it reliably, and the CDR3 follows TCRdb's listing. The chain uses TRBV27 and TRBJ2-1; whether TRBD1, the table's D call, matches the DNA was not checked. The CDR3 has 13 residues if both end residues are counted. Per germline, CDR1 MNHEY and CDR2 SMNVEV (reference sequence). The CDR3: CASSFARGTGGTF.

This clonotype was observed a few times. The rearrangement joins TRBV3-1 to TRBJ2-2; 8 bases match TRBD2. Looked up from germline, CDR1 is LGHDT and CDR2 is YNNKEL (reference sequence). The CDR3 consists of 17 residues. Germline trimming cut 3 bases from V and 6 bases from J; bases unmatched to any gene: 12. CDR3 sequence (DNA): TGTGCCAGCAGCCAGACGACTAGCGCGTCACTCGCCGGGGAGCTGTTTTTT. It translates to CASSQTTSASLAGELFF.

This clonotype was seen a few times. The CDR3 is CSARRLARETQYF. The CDR3 nucleotides are TGCAGTGCTAGACGACTAGCGAGGGAGACCCAGTACTTC. The J gene is TRBJ2-5, the V gene TRBV20-1, with TRBD2 identical over 8 bases. From germline, CDR1 is DFQATT and CDR2 SNEGSKA (reference sequence). CDR3 length equals 13 residues. With V trimmed by 2 bases and J by 5 bases, 4 bases remained unmatched.

V gene TRBV6-6 combines with J gene TRBJ2-1, with 7 positions matching TRBD2. The CDR3 sequence is 12 residues long. Germline lookup yields CDR1 MNHNY and CDR2 SVGAGI (reference sequence). The ends lost 5 bases at V and 9 bases at J; junction bases unmatched: 4. DNA of the CDR3: TGTGCCAGCAGTCCTACTAGCGTTGAGCAGTTCTTC. Its translation is CASSPTSVEQFF.

This clonotype was observed a handful of times. The rearrangement uses TRBV19 and TRBJ2-1, with D perhaps matching TRBD2 (6 bases). CDR1 is LNHDA, CDR2 SQIVND, per germline (reference sequence). CDR3 length equals 14 residues. The ends were cut back, 3 bases at V and 7 bases at J, with 13 bases in the middle. CDR3 residues: CASSIPGAGNEQFF. In DNA, the CDR3 is TGTGCCAGTAGTATCCCGGGAGCAGGGAATGAGCAGTTCTTC.

The chain links TRBV10-1 to TRBJ2-7; a possible D gene is TRBD2 (6 bases). V lost 0 bases, J lost 0 bases, and 9 bases lay in between. This CDR3 spans 15 amino acids. Germline CDR1 reads WNHNN; CDR2 reads SYGVQD (reference sequence). CDR3 amino acids: CASSESGLSSYEQYF. The CDR3 DNA follows: TGCGCCAGCAGTGAGTCGGGACTCAGCTCCTACGAGCAGTACTTC.